The following is a T cell receptor (beta chain) sequence with its context. Its antigen is unknown. The data stem from a study of molecular identifiers for immune sequencing clone quantification. Whole-study findings and limits: Naive cells had under 1% of molecules in clones above 20 RNA copies, effectors over 98%.

TCRdb redid the calling of the PCR reads with MiXCR, one entry per CDR3 protein. The sample lists approximately 550,000 distinct CDR3 sequences, about a quarter occurring once. After removal of 6 bases from V and 7 bases from J, the junction contained 5 bases not matched to a gene. The CDR3 runs 13 residues. Sequenced material: naive CD8+ T cells from blood, with Jurkat cell RNA spiked in. Subset given: FACS-sorted CD8+CD4-CCR7+CD45RA+ naive T cells. This clonotype was obtained from a human donor in good health. Some libraries in this study had Jurkat cell RNA spiked in. J is TRBJ1-5 and V is TRBV12-3 or TRBV12-4; 8 positions match TRBD1. CDR3 nucleotides: TGTGCCAGCAGCCTACAGGGGGTACAGCCCCAGCATTTT. It yields the protein CASSLQGVQPQHF.